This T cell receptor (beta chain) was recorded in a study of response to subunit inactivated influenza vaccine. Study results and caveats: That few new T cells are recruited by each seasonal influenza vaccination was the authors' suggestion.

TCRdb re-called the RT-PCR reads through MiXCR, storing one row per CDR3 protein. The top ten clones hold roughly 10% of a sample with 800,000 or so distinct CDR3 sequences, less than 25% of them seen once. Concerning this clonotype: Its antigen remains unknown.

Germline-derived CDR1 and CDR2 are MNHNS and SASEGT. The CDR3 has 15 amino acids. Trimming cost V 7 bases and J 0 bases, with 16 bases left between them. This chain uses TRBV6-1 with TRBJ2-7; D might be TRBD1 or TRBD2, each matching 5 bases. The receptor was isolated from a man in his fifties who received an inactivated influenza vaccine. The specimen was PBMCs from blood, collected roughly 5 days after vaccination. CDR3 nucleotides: TGTGCCAGCACCCTCCCGAGGGGCATCTCCTACGAGCAGTACTTC. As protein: CASTLPRGISYEQYF.